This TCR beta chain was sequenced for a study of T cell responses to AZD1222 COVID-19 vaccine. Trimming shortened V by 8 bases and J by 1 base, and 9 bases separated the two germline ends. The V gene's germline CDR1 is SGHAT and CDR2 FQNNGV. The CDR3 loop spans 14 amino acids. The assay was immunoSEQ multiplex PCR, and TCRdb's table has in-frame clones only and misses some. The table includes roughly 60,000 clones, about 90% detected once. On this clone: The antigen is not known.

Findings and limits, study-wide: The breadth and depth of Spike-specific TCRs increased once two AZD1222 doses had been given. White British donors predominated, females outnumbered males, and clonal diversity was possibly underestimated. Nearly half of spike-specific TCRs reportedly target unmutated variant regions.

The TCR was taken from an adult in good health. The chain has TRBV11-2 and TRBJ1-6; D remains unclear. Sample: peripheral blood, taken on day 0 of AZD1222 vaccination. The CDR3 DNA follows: TGTGCCAGCGGGGAAGGTTCCTATAATTCACCCCTCCACTTT. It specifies CASGEGSYNSPLHF.